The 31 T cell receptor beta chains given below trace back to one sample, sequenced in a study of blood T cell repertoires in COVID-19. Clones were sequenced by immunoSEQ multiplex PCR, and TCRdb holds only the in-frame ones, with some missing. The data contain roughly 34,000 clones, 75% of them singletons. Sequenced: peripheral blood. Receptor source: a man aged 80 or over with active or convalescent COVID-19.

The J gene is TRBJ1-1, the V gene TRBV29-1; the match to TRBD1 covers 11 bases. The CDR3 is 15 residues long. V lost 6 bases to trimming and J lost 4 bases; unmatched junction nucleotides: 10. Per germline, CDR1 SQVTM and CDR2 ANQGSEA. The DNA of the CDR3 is TGCAGCGTAACCGGGACAGGGGGTGCTCTCACTGAAGCTTTCTTT. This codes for CSVTGTGGALTEAFF.

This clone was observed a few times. CDR3 in amino acids: CASNPGLRTDTQYF. CDR3 in DNA: TGTGCCAGCAACCCGGGACTTCGCACAGATACGCAGTATTTT. The rearrangement uses TRBV2 and TRBJ2-3; D is possibly TRBD2 (6 bases). Germline assignment: CDR1 SNHLY and CDR2 FYNNEI. The ends were cut back, 7 bases at V and 1 base at J, with 12 bases in the middle. CDR3 size: 14 residues.

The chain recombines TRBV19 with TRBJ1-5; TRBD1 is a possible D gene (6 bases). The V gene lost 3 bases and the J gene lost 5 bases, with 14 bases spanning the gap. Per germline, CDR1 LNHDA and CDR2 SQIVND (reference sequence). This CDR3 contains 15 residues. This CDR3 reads CASSIPSTGHQPQHF. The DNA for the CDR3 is TGTGCCAGTAGTATCCCGTCCACAGGGCATCAGCCCCAGCATTTT. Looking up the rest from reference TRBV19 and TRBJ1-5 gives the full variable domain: DGGITQSPKYLFRKEGQNVTLSCEQNLNHDAMYWYRQDPGQGLRLIYYSQIVNDFQKGDIAEGYSVSREKKESFPLTVTSAQKNPTAFYLCASSIPSTGHQPQHFGDGTRLSIL.

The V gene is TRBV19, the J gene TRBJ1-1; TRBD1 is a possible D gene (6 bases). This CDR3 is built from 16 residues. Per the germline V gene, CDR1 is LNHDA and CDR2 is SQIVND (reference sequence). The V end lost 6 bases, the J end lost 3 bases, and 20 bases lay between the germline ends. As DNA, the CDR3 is TGTGCCAGTAGATACAGCGTGGGGGGGCTTTACACTGAAGCTTTCTTT. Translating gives CASRYSVGGLYTEAFF.

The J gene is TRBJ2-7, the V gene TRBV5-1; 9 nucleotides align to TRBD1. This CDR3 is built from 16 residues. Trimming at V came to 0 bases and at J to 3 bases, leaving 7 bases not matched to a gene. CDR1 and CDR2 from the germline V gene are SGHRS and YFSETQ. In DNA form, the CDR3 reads TGCGCCAGCAGCTTGGATTGGGGACAGGGCGGCTACGAGCAGTACTTC. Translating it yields CASSLDWGQGGYEQYF.

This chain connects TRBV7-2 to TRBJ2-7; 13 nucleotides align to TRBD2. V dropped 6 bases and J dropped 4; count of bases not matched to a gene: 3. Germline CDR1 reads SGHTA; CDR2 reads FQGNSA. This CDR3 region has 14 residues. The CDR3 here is CASSRTSGSYEQYF. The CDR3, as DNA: TGTGCCAGCAGTCGGACTAGCGGGAGTTACGAGCAGTACTTC.

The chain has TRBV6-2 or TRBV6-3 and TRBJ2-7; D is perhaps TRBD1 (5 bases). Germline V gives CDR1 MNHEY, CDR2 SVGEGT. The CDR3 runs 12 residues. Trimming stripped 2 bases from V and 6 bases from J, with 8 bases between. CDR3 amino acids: CASSYDSPEQYF. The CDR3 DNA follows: TGTGCCAGCAGTTACGACAGCCCCGAGCAGTACTTC.

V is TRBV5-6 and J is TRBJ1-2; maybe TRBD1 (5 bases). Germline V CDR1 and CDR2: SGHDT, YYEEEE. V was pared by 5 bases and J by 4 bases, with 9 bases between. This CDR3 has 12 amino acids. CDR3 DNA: TGTGCCAGCAGTACAGGAACCTATGGCTACACCTTC. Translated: CASSTGTYGYTF.

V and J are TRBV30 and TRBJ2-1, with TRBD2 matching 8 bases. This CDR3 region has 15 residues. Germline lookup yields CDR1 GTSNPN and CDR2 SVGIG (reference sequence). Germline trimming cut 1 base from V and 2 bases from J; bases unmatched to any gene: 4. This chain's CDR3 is CAWSETSGPYNEQFF. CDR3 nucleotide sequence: TGTGCCTGGAGTGAAACTAGCGGCCCCTACAATGAGCAGTTCTTC.

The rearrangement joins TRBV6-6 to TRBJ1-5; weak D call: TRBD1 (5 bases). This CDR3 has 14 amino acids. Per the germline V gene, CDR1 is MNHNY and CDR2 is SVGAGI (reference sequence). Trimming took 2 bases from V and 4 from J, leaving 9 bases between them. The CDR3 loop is CASSYTGGNQPQHF. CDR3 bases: TGTGCCAGCAGTTACACGGGGGGAAATCAGCCCCAGCATTTT.

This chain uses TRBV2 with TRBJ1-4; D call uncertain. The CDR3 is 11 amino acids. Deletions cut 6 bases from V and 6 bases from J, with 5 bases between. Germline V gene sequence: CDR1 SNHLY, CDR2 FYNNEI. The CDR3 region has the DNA TGTGCCAGCAGCATTGATGAAAAACTGTTTTTT. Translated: CASSIDEKLFF.

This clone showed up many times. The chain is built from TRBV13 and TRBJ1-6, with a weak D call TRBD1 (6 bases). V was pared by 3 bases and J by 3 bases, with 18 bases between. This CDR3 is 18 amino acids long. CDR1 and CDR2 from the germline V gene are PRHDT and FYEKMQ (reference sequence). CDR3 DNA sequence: TGTGCCAGCAGCTTCCGATCACAGGGTGGGGGCTATAATTCACCCCTCCACTTT. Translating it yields CASSFRSQGGGYNSPLHF.

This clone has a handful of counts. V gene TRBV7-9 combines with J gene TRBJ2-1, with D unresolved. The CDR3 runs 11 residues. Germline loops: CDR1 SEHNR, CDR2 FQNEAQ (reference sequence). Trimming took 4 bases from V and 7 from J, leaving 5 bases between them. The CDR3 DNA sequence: TGTGCCAGCAGCTCCCAAAATGAGCAGTTCTTC. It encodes CASSSQNEQFF. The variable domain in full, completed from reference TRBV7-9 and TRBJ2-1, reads DTGVSQNPRHKITKRGQNVTFRCDPISEHNRLYWYRQTLGQGPEFLTYFQNEAQLEKSRLLSDRFSAERPKGSFSTLEIQRTEQGDSAMYLCASSSQNEQFFGPGTRLTVL.

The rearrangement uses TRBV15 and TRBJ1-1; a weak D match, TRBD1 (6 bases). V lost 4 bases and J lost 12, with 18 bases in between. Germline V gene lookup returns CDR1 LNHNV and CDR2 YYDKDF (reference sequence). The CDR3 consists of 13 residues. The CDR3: CATSTTQGLGTFF. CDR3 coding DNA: TGTGCCACCAGCACTACACAGGGATTGGGAACTTTCTTT.

The CDR3 DNA is TGCGCCAGCAGCCCCGGGACAGGGGGCGGAGAGCCCCAGCATTTT. Amino acid sequence: CASSPGTGGGEPQHF. The rearrangement joins TRBV5-1 to TRBJ1-5, with 12 positions matching TRBD1. V lost 4 bases to trimming and J lost 8 bases; unmatched junction nucleotides: 7. Germline V CDR1 and CDR2: SGHRS, YFSETQ. The CDR3 sequence is 15 residues long. Variable domain in full (rest from reference TRBV5-1 and TRBJ1-5): KAGVTQTPRYLIKTRGQQVTLSCSPISGHRSVSWYQQTPGQGLQFLFEYFSETQRNKGNFPGRFSGRQFSNSRSEMNVSTLELGDSALYLCASSPGTGGGEPQHFGDGTRLSIL.

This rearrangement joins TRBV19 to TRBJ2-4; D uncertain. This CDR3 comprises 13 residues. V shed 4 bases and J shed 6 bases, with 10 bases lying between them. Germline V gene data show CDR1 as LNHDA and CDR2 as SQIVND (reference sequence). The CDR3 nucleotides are TGTGCCAGTAGTACTGGTGTCGGAAACATTCAGTACTTC. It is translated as CASSTGVGNIQYF.

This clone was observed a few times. The DNA for the CDR3 is TGTGCCAGTAGTATAGTGGGGGGAGTGGCCTACGAGCAGTACTTC. This gives the protein CASSIVGGVAYEQYF. The chain has TRBV19 and TRBJ2-7; a weak D match, TRBD2 (6 bases). Germline CDR1 and CDR2: LNHDA and SQIVND (reference sequence). Between the trimmed V and J ends, which lost 1 base and 2 bases, there was a span of 12 bases. This CDR3 region has 15 residues.

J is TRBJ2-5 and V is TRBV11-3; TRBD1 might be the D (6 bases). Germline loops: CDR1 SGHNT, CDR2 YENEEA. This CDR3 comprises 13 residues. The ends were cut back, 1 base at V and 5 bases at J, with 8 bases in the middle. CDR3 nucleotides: TGTGCCAGCAGCTTAGCTACAGGGGAGACCCAGTACTTC. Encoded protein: CASSLATGETQYF.

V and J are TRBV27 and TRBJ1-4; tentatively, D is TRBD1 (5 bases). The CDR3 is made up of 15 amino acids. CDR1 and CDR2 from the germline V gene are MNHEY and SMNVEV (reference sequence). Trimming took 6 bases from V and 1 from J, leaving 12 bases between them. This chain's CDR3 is CASSRVWETNEKLFF. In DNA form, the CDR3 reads TGTGCCAGCAGCAGGGTGTGGGAAACTAATGAAAAACTGTTTTTT.

In nucleotides, the CDR3 is TGTGCCAGCAGCTTATCGGCCGGCGGGCCGACTCATCAAGAGACCCAGTACTTC. Translating gives CASSLSAGGPTHQETQYF. The chain carries TRBV7-2 and TRBJ2-5, with D maybe TRBD2 (5 bases). V was clipped by 2 bases and J by 2 bases, with 21 bases between them. The CDR3 has 18 amino acids. Germline CDR1 is SGHTA and CDR2 is FQGNSA.

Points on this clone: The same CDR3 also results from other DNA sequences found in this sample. CDR3 sequence reads: CASSSVAGGGGEQFF. The CDR3 region has the DNA TGTGCCAGCAGCTCCGTCGCGGGGGGGGGCGGCGAGCAGTTCTTC. The J gene is TRBJ2-1, the V gene TRBV11-2, with 9 bases fitting TRBD2. The CDR3 covers 15 residues. Germline V gene lookup returns CDR1 SGHAT and CDR2 FQNNGV. V dropped 4 bases and J dropped 10; count of bases not matched to a gene: 11.

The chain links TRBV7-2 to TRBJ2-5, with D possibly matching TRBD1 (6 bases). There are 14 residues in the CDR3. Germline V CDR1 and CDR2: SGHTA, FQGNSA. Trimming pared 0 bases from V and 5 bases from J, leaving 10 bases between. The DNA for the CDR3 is TGTGCCAGCAGCTTAGCGGGGGCCCGGGAGACCCAGTACTTC. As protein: CASSLAGARETQYF.

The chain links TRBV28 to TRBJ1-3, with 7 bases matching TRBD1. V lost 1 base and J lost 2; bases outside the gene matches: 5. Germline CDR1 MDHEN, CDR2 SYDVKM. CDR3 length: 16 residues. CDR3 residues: CASSLSQGGPGNTIYF. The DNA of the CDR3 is TGTGCCAGCAGTTTATCCCAGGGGGGACCTGGAAACACCATATATTTT.

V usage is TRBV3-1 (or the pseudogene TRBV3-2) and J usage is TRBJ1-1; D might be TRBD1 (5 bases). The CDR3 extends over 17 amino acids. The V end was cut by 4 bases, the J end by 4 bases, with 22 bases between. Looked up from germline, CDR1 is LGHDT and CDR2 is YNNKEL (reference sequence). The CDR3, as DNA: TGTGCCAGCAGCCCGCTAAGGGGCCGGAGAGAGAGCACTGAAGCTTTCTTT. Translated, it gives CASSPLRGRRESTEAFF.

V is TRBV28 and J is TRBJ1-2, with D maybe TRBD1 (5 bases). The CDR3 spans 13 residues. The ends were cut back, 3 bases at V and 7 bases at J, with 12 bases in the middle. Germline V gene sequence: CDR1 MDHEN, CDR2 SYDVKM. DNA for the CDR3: TGTGCCAGCAGTTTGACAGATTCCACTGGCTACACCTTC. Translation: CASSLTDSTGYTF.

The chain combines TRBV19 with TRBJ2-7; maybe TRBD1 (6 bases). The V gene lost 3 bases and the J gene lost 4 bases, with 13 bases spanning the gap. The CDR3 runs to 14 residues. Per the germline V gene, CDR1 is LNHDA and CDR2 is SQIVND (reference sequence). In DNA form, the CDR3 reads TGTGCCAGTAGTATCTGGGACAAGAATTACGAGCAGTACTTC. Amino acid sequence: CASSIWDKNYEQYF.

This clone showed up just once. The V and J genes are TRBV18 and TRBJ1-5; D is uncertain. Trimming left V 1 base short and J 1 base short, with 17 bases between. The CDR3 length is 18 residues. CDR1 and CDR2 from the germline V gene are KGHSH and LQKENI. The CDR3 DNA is TGTGCCAGCTCACCACGGTCAGGTCGACATGAAAGCAATCAGCCCCAGCATTTT. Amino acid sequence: CASSPRSGRHESNQPQHF.

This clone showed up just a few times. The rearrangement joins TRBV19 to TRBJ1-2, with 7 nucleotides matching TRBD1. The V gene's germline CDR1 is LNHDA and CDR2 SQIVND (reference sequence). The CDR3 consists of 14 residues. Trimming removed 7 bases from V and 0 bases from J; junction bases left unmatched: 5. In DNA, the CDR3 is TGTGCCAGTACGCACAGGGGCCCTAACTATGGCTACACCTTC. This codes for CASTHRGPNYGYTF.

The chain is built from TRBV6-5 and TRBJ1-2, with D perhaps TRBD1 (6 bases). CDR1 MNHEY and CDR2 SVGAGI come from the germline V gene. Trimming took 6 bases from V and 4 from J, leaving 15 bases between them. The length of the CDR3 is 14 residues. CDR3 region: CASRLQGFSYGYTF. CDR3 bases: TGTGCCAGCAGGTTACAGGGCTTTAGCTATGGCTACACCTTC.

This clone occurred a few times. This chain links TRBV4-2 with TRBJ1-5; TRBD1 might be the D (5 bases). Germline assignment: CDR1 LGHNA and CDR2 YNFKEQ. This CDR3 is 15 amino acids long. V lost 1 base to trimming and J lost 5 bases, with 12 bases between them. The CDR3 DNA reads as TGTGCCAGCAGCCAAGGGGGGGACGGCGATCAGCCCCAGCATTTT. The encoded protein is CASSQGGDGDQPQHF.

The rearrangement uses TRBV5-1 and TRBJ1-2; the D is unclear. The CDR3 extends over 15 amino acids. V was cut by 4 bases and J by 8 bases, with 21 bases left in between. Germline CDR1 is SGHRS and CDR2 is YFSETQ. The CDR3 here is CASSIITGNPGGYTF. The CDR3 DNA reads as TGCGCCAGCAGCATCATCACGGGGAATCCTGGGGGCTACACCTTC.